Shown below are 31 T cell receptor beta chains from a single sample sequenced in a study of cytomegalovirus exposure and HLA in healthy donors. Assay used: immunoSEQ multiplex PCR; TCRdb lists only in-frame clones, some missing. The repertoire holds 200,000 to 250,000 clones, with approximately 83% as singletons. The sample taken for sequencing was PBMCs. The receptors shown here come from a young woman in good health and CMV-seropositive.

CDR3 coding DNA: TGTGCCAGCAGCTCTGGGGAGGAGACGCAGTATTTT. Translated: CASSSGEETQYF. The J gene is TRBJ2-3, the V gene TRBV13, with a possible D match to TRBD2 (6 bases). Germline V gene data show CDR1 as PRHDT and CDR2 as FYEKMQ (reference sequence). The CDR3 contains 12 residues. V was shortened by 4 bases and J by 9 bases, with 11 bases between the two germline ends.

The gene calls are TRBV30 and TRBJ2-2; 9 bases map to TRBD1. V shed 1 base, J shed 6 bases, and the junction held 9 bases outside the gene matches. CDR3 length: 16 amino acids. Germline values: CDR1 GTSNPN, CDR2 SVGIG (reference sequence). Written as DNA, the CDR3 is TGTGCCTGGAGTGGACCGGACAGGGGAGGGTCCGGGGAGCTGTTTTTT. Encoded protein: CAWSGPDRGGSGELFF.

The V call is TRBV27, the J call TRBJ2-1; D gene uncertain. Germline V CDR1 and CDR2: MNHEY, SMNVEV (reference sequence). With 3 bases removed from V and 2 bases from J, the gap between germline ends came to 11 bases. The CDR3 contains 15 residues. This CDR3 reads CASSLGSSPYNEQFF. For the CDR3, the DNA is TGTGCCAGCAGTTTGGGATCTTCCCCCTACAATGAGCAGTTCTTC.

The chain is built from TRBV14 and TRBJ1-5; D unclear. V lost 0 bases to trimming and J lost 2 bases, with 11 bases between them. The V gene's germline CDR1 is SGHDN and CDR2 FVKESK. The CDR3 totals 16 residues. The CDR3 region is CASSQDLRRGNQPQHF. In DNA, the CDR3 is TGTGCCAGCAGCCAAGATCTGCGGAGGGGCAATCAGCCCCAGCATTTT.

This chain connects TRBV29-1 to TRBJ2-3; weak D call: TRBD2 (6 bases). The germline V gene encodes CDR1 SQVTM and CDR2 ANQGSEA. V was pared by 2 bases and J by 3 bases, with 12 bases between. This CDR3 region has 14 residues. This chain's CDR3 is CSVEPGGITDTQYF. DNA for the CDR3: TGCAGCGTTGAACCAGGAGGGATTACAGATACGCAGTATTTT.

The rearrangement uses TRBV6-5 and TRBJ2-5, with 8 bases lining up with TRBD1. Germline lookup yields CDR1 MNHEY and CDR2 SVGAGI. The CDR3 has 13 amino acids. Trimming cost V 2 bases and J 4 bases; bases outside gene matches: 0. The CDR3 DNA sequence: TGTGCCAGCAGTTACACAGGGGGAGAGACCCAGTACTTC. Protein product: CASSYTGGETQYF.

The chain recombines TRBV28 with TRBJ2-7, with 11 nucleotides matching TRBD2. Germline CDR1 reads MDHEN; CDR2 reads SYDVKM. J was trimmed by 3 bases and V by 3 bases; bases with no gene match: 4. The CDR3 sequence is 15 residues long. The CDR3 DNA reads TGTGCCAGCAGTTTGAGACTAGCGGGACTCTACGAGCAGTACTTC. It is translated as CASSLRLAGLYEQYF. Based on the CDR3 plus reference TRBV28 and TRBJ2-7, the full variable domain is DVKVTQSSRYLVKRTGEKVFLECVQDMDHENMFWYRQDPGLGLRLIYFSYDVKMKEKGDIPEGYSVSREKKERFSLILESASTNQTSMYLCASSLRLAGLYEQYFGPGTRLTVT.

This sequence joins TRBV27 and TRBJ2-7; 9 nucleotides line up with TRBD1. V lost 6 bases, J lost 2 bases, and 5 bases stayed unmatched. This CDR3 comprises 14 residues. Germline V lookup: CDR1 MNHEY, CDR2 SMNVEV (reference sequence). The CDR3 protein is CASSATGGTYEQYF. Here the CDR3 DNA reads TGTGCCAGCAGCGCGACAGGGGGAACCTACGAGCAGTACTTC.

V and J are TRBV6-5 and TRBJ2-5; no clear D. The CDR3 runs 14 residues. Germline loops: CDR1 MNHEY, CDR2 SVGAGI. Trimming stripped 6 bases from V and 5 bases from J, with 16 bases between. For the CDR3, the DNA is TGTGCCAGCAGCCTCGATCCCAGCGATGAGACCCAGTACTTC. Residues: CASSLDPSDETQYF.

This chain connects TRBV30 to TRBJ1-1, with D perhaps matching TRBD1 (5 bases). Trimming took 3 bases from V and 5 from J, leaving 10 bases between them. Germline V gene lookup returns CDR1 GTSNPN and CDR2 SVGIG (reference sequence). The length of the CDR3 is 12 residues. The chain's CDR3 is CAWRQAGTEAFF. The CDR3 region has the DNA TGTGCCTGGAGACAGGCGGGTACTGAAGCTTTCTTT.

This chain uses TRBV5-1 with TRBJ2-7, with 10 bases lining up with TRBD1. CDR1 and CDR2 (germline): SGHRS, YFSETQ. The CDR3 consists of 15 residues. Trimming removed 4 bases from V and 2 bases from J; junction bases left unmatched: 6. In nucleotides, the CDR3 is TGCGCCAGCAGCGCCCTCGGGACAGGGGCCTACGAGCAGTACTTC. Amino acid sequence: CASSALGTGAYEQYF.

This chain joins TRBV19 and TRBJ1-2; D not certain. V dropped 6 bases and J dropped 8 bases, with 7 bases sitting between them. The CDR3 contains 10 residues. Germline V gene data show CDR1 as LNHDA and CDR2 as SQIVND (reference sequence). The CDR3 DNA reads TGTGCCAGTAGGGGCTACGGCTACACCTTC. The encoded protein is CASRGYGYTF. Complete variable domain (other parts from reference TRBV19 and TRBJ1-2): DGGITQSPKYLFRKEGQNVTLSCEQNLNHDAMYWYRQDPGQGLRLIYYSQIVNDFQKGDIAEGYSVSREKKESFPLTVTSAQKNPTAFYLCASRGYGYTFGSGTRLTVV.

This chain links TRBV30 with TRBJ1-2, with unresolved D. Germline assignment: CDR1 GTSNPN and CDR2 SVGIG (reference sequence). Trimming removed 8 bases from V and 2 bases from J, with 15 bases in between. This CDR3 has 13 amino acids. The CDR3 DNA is TGTGCCGGATGGGTCGGTATGAACTATGGCTACACCTTC. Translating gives CAGWVGMNYGYTF.

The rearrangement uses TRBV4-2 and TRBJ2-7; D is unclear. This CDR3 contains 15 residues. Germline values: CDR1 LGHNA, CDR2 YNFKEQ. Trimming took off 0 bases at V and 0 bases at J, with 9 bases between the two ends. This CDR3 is CASSQDRRTSYEQYF. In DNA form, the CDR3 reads TGTGCCAGCAGCCAAGATAGGCGCACCTCCTACGAGCAGTACTTC.

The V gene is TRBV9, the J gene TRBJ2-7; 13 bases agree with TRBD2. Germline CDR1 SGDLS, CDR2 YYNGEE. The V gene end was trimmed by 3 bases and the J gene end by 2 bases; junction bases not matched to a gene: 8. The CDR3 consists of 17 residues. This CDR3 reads CASSAPITSGRAYEQYF. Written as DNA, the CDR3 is TGTGCCAGCAGCGCGCCTATCACTAGCGGGAGGGCCTACGAGCAGTACTTC. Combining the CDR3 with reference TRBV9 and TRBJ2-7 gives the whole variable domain DSGVTQTPKHLITATGQRVTLRCSPRSGDLSVYWYQQSLDQGLQFLIQYYNGEERAKGNILERFSAQQFPDLHSELNLSSLELGDSALYFCASSAPITSGRAYEQYFGPGTRLTVT.

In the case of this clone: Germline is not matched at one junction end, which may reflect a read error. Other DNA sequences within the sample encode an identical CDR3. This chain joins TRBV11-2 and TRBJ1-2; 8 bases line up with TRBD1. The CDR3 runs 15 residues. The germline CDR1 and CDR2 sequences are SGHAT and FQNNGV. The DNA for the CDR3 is TGTGCCAGCAGCCTCGGGACAGGCTACCGCTATGGCTACACCTTT. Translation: CASSLGTGYRYGYTF.

The CDR3, as DNA: TGTGCCAGCAGTTTATGGCTAGCGGGAGTGGATGAGCAGTTCTTC. Encoded protein: CASSLWLAGVDEQFF. The chain employs TRBV27 and TRBJ2-1, with TRBD2 matching 10 bases. V shed 1 base, J shed 8 bases, and the junction held 5 bases outside the gene matches. The V gene's germline CDR1 is MNHEY and CDR2 SMNVEV (reference sequence). The CDR3 is made up of 15 amino acids.

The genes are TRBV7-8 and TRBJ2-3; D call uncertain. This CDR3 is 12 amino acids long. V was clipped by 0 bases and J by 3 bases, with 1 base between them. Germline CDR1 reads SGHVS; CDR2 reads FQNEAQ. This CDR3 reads CASSLATDTQYF. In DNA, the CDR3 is TGTGCCAGCAGCTTAGCAACAGATACGCAGTATTTT.

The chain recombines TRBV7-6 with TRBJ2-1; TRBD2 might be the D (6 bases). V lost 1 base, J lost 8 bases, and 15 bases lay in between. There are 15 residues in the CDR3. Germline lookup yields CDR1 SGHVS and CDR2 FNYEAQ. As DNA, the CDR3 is TGTGCCAGCAGCTTAGAATTGGGGGAGGTCTATGAGCAGTTCTTC. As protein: CASSLELGEVYEQFF.

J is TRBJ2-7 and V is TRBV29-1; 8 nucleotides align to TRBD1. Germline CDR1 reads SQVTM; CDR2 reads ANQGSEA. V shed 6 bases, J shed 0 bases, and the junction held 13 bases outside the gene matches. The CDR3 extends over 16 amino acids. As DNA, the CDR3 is TGCAGCGTAATTTCCCGGGACAGGACCTTCTCCTACGAGCAGTACTTC. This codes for CSVISRDRTFSYEQYF.

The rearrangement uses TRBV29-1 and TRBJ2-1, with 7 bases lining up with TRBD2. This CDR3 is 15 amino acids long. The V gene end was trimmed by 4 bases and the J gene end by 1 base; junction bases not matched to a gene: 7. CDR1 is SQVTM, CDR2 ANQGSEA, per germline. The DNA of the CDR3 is TGCAGCGTTGTGGGAGGGCCGGGTTCCTACAATGAGCAGTTCTTC. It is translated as CSVVGGPGSYNEQFF.

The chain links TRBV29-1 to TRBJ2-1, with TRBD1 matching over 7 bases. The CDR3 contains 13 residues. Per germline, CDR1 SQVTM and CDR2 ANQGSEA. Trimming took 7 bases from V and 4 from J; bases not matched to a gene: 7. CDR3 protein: CSAGGQLYNEQFF. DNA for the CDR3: TGCAGCGCTGGGGGACAGCTATACAATGAGCAGTTCTTC.

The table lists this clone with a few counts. The CDR3, as DNA: TGTGCCAGCAGCTCTCAGAACAGCTCCTACAATGAGCAGTTCTTC. Translated: CASSSQNSSYNEQFF. The V and J genes are TRBV7-9 and TRBJ2-1; D is undetermined. Trimming cost V 4 bases and J 0 bases, with 10 bases left between them. The CDR3 has 15 residues. Looked up from germline, CDR1 is SEHNR and CDR2 is FQNEAQ (reference sequence).

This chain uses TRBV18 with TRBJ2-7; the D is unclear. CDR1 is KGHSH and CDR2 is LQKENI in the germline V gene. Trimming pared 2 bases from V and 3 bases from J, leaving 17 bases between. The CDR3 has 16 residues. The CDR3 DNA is TGTGCCAGCTCACCAGGGCCCGGCCCGGCCGGCTACGAGCAGTACTTC. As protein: CASSPGPGPAGYEQYF. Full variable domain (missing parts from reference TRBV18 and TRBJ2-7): NAGVMQNPRHLVRRRGQEARLRCSPMKGHSHVYWYRQLPEEGLKFMVYLQKENIIDESGMPKERFSAEFPKEGPSILRIQQVVRGDSAAYFCASSPGPGPAGYEQYFGPGTRLTVT.

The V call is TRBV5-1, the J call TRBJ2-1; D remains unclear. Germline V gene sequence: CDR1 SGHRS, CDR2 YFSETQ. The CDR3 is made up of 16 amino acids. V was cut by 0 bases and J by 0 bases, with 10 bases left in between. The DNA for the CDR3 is TGCGCCAGCAGCTTGGGAAACGGACCCTCCTACAATGAGCAGTTCTTC. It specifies CASSLGNGPSYNEQFF.

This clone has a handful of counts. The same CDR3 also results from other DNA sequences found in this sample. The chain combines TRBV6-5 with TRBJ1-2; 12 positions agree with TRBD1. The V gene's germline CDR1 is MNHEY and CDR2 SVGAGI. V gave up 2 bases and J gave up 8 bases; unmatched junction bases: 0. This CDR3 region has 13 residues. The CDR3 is CASSYGTGGGYTF. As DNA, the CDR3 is TGTGCCAGCAGTTACGGGACAGGGGGCGGCTACACCTTC.

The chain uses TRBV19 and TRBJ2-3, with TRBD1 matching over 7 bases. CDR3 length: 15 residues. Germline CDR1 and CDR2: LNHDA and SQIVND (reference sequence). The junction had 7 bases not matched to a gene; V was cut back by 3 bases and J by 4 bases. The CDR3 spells CASSIREGASDTQYF. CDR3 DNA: TGTGCCAGTAGTATCCGAGAGGGGGCCTCAGATACGCAGTATTTT.

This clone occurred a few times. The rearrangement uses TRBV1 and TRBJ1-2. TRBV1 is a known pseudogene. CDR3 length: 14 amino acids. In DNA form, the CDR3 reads TGCACCAGCAGCCAAGAGAAACAGGACTTAGGCTACACCTTC. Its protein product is CTSSQEKQDLGYTF.

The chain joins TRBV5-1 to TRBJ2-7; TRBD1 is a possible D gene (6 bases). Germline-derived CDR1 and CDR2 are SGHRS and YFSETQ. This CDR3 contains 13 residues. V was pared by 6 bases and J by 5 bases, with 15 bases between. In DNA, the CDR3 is TGCGCCAGCAATTTCAACAGGGACGACGAGCAGTACTTC. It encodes CASNFNRDDEQYF. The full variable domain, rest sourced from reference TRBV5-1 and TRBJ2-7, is KAGVTQTPRYLIKTRGQQVTLSCSPISGHRSVSWYQQTPGQGLQFLFEYFSETQRNKGNFPGRFSGRQFSNSRSEMNVSTLELGDSALYLCASNFNRDDEQYFGPGTRLTVT.

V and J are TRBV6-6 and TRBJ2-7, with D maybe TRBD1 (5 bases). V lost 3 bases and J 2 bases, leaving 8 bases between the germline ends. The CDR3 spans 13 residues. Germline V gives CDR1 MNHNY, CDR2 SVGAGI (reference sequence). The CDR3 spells CASSYAGTYEQYF. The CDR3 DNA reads TGTGCCAGCAGTTATGCAGGGACCTACGAGCAGTACTTC.

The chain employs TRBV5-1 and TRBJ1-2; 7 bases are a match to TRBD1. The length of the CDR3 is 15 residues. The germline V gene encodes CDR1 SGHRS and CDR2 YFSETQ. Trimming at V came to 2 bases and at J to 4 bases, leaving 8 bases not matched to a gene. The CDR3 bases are TGCGCCAGCAGCTTAGGGGGCACTTCTAGCTATGGCTACACCTTC. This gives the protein CASSLGGTSSYGYTF.